The clone carrying this T cell receptor (beta chain) was recorded only once. What it binds is not known. Primers included in the PCR were 60 Vbeta and 13 Jbeta primers. Clones were sequenced by immunoSEQ multiplex PCR, and TCRdb holds only the in-frame ones, with some missing. The table lists 85,000 to 100,000 clones, about four fifths of them singletons. The data are from a study of cytomegalovirus exposure and HLA in healthy donors. Study observations and caveats: Specific recognition of CMV antigens was confirmed in vitro for a few chains (all CMV-associated). HLA alleles showed associations with 16,951 TCR beta sequences in a later analysis, at a 0.05 false discovery rate.

Trimming pared 0 bases from V and 1 base from J, leaving 6 bases between. Germline assignment: CDR1 SGHAT and CDR2 FQNNGV. The CDR3 has 14 amino acids. The receptor was isolated from a human donor in good health. The rearrangement joins TRBV11-2 to TRBJ1-2, with D possibly matching TRBD1 (5 bases). Sample: PBMCs. CDR3 bases: TGTGCCAGCAGCTTAGACGGGGGTAACTATGGCTACACCTTC. Its translation is CASSLDGGNYGYTF. Using reference TRBV11-2 and TRBJ1-2 for the parts outside the CDR3, the full variable domain is EAGVAQSPRYKIIEKRQSVAFWCNPISGHATLYWYQQILGQGPKLLIQFQNNGVVDDSQLPKDRFSAERLKGVDSTLKIQPAKLEDSAVYLCASSLDGGNYGYTFGSGTRLTVV.